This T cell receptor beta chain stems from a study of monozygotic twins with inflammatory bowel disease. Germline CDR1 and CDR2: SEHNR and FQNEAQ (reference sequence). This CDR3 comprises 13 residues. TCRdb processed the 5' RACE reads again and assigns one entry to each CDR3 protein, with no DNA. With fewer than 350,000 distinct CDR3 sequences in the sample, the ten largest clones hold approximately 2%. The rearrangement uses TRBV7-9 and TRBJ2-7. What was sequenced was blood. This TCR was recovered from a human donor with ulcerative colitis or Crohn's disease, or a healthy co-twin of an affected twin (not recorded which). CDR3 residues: CASSYKLGYEQYF.